This entry lists 21 T cell receptor beta chains sequenced from one sample in a study of T cells after yellow fever vaccination. Using its own MiXCR run on the 5' RACE reads, TCRdb lists one record per CDR3 protein. The table has about 220,000 distinct CDR3 sequences, roughly 3.3% seen once. The sample here was CD4+ T cells sorted from PBMCs, taken 10 days after the yellow fever booster vaccination. The receptors were gathered from a man younger than 35 who received the YFV17D yellow fever vaccine.

This clonotype turned up a few times. The CDR3 nucleotides are TGTGCCAGCTCACCAGGTGGGTTGCAAGGTGAAGCTTTCTTT. This codes for CASSPGGLQGEAFF. This chain connects TRBV18 to TRBJ1-1; the D is unclear. The V end was cut by 2 bases, the J end by 7 bases, with 14 bases between. CDR1 is KGHSH, CDR2 LQKENI, per germline. The CDR3 is made up of 14 amino acids. Looking up the rest from reference TRBV18 and TRBJ1-1 gives the full variable domain: NAGVMQNPRHLVRRRGQEARLRCSPMKGHSHVYWYRQLPEEGLKFMVYLQKENIIDESGMPKERFSAEFPKEGPSILRIQQVVRGDSAAYFCASSPGGLQGEAFFGQGTRLTVV.

This chain links TRBV12-3 or TRBV12-4 with TRBJ1-6; 9 bases line up with TRBD1. There are 17 residues in the CDR3. V trimming: 5 bases; J trimming: 4 bases; junction bases outside the gene matches: 9. CDR3 sequence reads: CASSPGTGWEYNSPLHF. The CDR3 bases are TGTGCCAGCAGTCCCGGGACAGGGTGGGAATATAATTCACCCCTCCACTTT.

In DNA form, the CDR3 reads TGTGCCACCCAGGGGGGTTTTCTCTACGAGCAGTACTTC. Protein product: CATQGGFLYEQYF. The J gene is TRBJ2-7, the V gene TRBV2; possible D gene TRBD1, 7 bases. The germline V gene encodes CDR1 SNHLY and CDR2 FYNNEI. CDR3 length: 13 amino acids. V was pared by 10 bases and J by 3 bases, with 16 bases between.

This clonotype was counted between two and nine times. CDR3 nucleotides: TGTGCCACCAGTGACCACCCTGACAGGGGGCGATACGAGCAGTACGTC. The encoded protein is CATSDHPDRGRYEQYV. The chain carries TRBV24-1 and TRBJ2-7, with 10 bases fitting TRBD1. V dropped 4 bases and J dropped 4; count of bases not matched to a gene: 9. Germline V lookup: CDR1 KGHDR, CDR2 SFDVKD. The CDR3 contains 16 residues.

This clonotype has just a few counts. This rearrangement joins TRBV7-2 to TRBJ2-1; D not certain. The CDR3 has 14 amino acids. V lost 5 bases and J 4 bases, leaving 12 bases between the germline ends. Germline CDR1 SGHTA, CDR2 FQGNSA. The CDR3 loop reads CASSRPGPYNEQFF. CDR3 coding DNA: TGTGCCAGCAGCCGACCGGGCCCGTACAATGAGCAGTTCTTC.

This clonotype was recorded at least ten times. The chain uses TRBV12-3 or TRBV12-4 and TRBJ2-5; weak D call: TRBD2 (6 bases). This CDR3 contains 12 residues. V was pared by 5 bases and J by 7 bases, with 11 bases between. Here the CDR3 DNA reads TGTGCCAGCAGTCGGGACTCGGGGACCCAGTACTTC. Translated, it gives CASSRDSGTQYF.

V gene TRBV5-1 combines with J gene TRBJ2-3; TRBD1 aligns across 7 bases. The CDR3 contains 15 residues. V lost 5 bases and J lost 4; bases outside the gene matches: 10. Germline CDR1 is SGHRS and CDR2 is YFSETQ. The CDR3 sequence is CASRELQGSADTQYF. CDR3 in DNA: TGCGCCAGCAGGGAATTACAGGGGTCAGCAGATACGCAGTATTTT.

This clonotype was detected only a few times. The chain joins TRBV20-1 to TRBJ1-4; TRBD1 is a possible D gene (5 bases). CDR1 is DFQATT, CDR2 SNEGSKA, per germline (reference sequence). The CDR3 spans 15 residues. Between the trimmed V and J ends, which lost 0 bases and 8 bases, there was a span of 16 bases. CDR3 loop: CSARDHSRVWEKLFF. For the CDR3, the DNA is TGCAGTGCTAGAGATCACAGCAGGGTTTGGGAAAAACTGTTTTTT.

This clonotype was observed at least ten times. The chain links TRBV7-2 to TRBJ2-1; 14 nucleotides align to TRBD2. The CDR3 is made up of 19 amino acids. The V segment lost 5 bases and the J segment 2 bases; nucleotides outside the gene matches: 11. Germline CDR1 SGHTA, CDR2 FQGNSA. The DNA for the CDR3 is TGTGCCAGCAGCCGCCCGACTAGCGGGGGGGCCGGGGCCTACAATGAGCAGTTCTTC. This codes for CASSRPTSGGAGAYNEQFF.

This chain connects TRBV7-2 to TRBJ1-6; D is perhaps TRBD1 (5 bases). The CDR3 totals 16 residues. Trimming stripped 2 bases from V and 7 bases from J, with 15 bases between. Germline assignment: CDR1 SGHTA and CDR2 FQGNSA. The CDR3 nucleotides are TGTGCCAGCAGCTTAAATTCAGGGACTCGAAATTCACCCCTCCACTTT. The encoded protein is CASSLNSGTRNSPLHF.

This clonotype was counted at least ten times. The rearrangement links TRBV28 to TRBJ2-3; 7 nucleotides line up with TRBD2. V lost 1 base and J lost 1; bases outside the gene matches: 2. CDR3 length: 15 residues. Germline assignment: CDR1 MDHEN and CDR2 SYDVKM. Written as DNA, the CDR3 is TGTGCCAGCAGTTTATATGGGAGGGGCACAGATACGCAGTATTTT. It codes for CASSLYGRGTDTQYF.

The V call is TRBV5-4, the J call TRBJ1-5; 9 positions agree with TRBD1. The CDR3 consists of 14 residues. Germline V gives CDR1 SGHNT, CDR2 YYREEE (reference sequence). The J segment lost 3 bases and the V segment lost 4 bases, leaving 2 bases of the junction unmatched. CDR3 residues: CASSRDRVNQPQHF. CDR3 nucleotide sequence: TGTGCCAGCAGCCGGGACAGGGTCAATCAGCCCCAGCATTTT.

V gene TRBV7-2 combines with J gene TRBJ1-4; D perhaps matches TRBD1 (6 bases). CDR3 size: 14 residues. CDR1 and CDR2 (germline): SGHTA, FQGNSA. Trimming took 4 bases from V and 2 from J, leaving 8 bases between them. The DNA for the CDR3 is TGTGCCAGCAGCTACGGACAGACTAATGAAAAACTGTTTTTT. This encodes CASSYGQTNEKLFF.

The table lists this clonotype with a few counts. The V call is TRBV30, the J call TRBJ1-1, with D possibly being TRBD1 (5 bases). V gave up 0 bases and J gave up 6 bases, with 17 bases separating them. This CDR3 comprises 15 residues. Germline loops: CDR1 GTSNPN, CDR2 SVGIG (reference sequence). The CDR3 nucleotides are TGTGCCTGGAGTGTAGCGGCAGGGTTAAAAGCTGAAGCTTTCTTT. Amino acids: CAWSVAAGLKAEAFF.

This clonotype was counted a few times. The V gene is TRBV6-1, the J gene TRBJ2-2; 7 bases line up with TRBD1. The CDR3 extends over 13 amino acids. The V and J ends lost 11 bases and 7 bases, in that order; junction bases with no gene match: 10. Per germline, CDR1 MNHNS and CDR2 SASEGT. For the CDR3, the DNA is TGTGCCGGATGGACAGGAGTGGTCGGGGAGCTGTTTTTT. It specifies CAGWTGVVGELFF.

This clonotype has just a few counts. The genes are TRBV9 and TRBJ1-1; perhaps TRBD1 as D (5 bases). The germline gives CDR1 SGDLS, CDR2 YYNGEE. Between the trimmed V and J ends, which lost 0 bases and 7 bases, there was a span of 16 bases. The CDR3 has 15 amino acids. The CDR3 nucleotides read TGTGCCAGCAGCGTAGCCGGGGACCCCGGGGTTGAAGCTTTCTTT. Translation gives CASSVAGDPGVEAFF. The variable domain in full, completed from reference TRBV9 and TRBJ1-1, reads DSGVTQTPKHLITATGQRVTLRCSPRSGDLSVYWYQQSLDQGLQFLIQYYNGEERAKGNILERFSAQQFPDLHSELNLSSLELGDSALYFCASSVAGDPGVEAFFGQGTRLTVV.

This clonotype was picked up a small number of times. The chain couples TRBV7-8 to TRBJ2-1; 9 bases are a match to TRBD2. From germline, CDR1 is SGHVS and CDR2 FQNEAQ. The V segment lost 3 bases and the J segment 6 bases; nucleotides outside the gene matches: 6. The CDR3 is 15 residues long. CDR3 in amino acids: CASSFLAGVGNEQFF. The CDR3 coding sequence is TGTGCCAGCAGCTTCTTAGCGGGGGTAGGCAATGAGCAGTTCTTC.

The chain joins TRBV12-3 or TRBV12-4 to TRBJ2-3, with unresolved D. There are 15 residues in the CDR3. The V and J ends lost 1 base and 5 bases respectively, with 13 bases between them. Here the CDR3 DNA reads TGTGCCAGCAGTTTAGGATTTAACAGCCAAGATACGCAGTATTTT. Residues: CASSLGFNSQDTQYF.

This clonotype was counted many times. The J gene is TRBJ2-2, the V gene TRBV7-6; D may be TRBD2 (6 bases). Germline CDR1 reads SGHVS; CDR2 reads FNYEAQ. There are 15 residues in the CDR3. The V gene lost 1 base and the J gene lost 5 bases, with 11 bases spanning the gap. The CDR3 here is CASSLGTTDTGELFF. The CDR3 DNA is TGTGCCAGCAGCTTAGGGACTACGGATACCGGGGAGCTGTTTTTT.

At least ten counts were recorded for this clonotype. The chain combines TRBV7-2 with TRBJ1-1; the D is unclear. The CDR3 is 14 residues long. The V gene lost 3 bases and the J gene lost 1 base, with 9 bases spanning the gap. The germline V gene has CDR1 SGHTA and CDR2 FQGNSA. The CDR3 bases are TGTGCCAGCAGCTTTGCAGGAGCGAACACTGAAGCTTTCTTT. Amino acids: CASSFAGANTEAFF. The full variable domain, rest sourced from reference TRBV7-2 and TRBJ1-1, is GAGVSQSPSNKVTEKGKDVELRCDPISGHTALYWYRQSLGQGLEFLIYFQGNSAPDKSGLPSDRFSAERTGGSVSTLTIQRTQQEDSAVYLCASSFAGANTEAFFGQGTRLTVV.

There are a few counts of this clonotype. This chain links TRBV5-1 with TRBJ2-5; the D gene is possibly TRBD1 (5 bases). The CDR3 is 14 amino acids. Germline V gene lookup returns CDR1 SGHRS and CDR2 YFSETQ. V shed 0 bases and J shed 0 bases, with 6 bases lying between them. CDR3 loop: CASSLEGHQETQYF. CDR3 coding DNA: TGCGCCAGCAGCTTGGAGGGGCACCAAGAGACCCAGTACTTC. The full variable domain, its missing parts supplied by reference TRBV5-1 and TRBJ2-5, is KAGVTQTPRYLIKTRGQQVTLSCSPISGHRSVSWYQQTPGQGLQFLFEYFSETQRNKGNFPGRFSGRQFSNSRSEMNVSTLELGDSALYLCASSLEGHQETQYFGPGTRLLVL.